This T cell receptor beta chain is from a study of vaccination and CD4 T cells after COVID-19. The overall study: Every culture used as a control got a CEFX pool, an HIV-1 Nef pool, or no peptide. Points from the study as a whole: In convalescent patients, a median 86.3% of post-vaccine SARS-CoV-2-reactive clones appeared only after vaccination. Median numbers of SARS-CoV-2-reactive clonotypes increased from roughly 22 to 38 (not a significant change).

The Oncomine TCR Beta short-read assay sequenced DNA from cultured CD4+ T cells. TCRdb reprocessed the PCR reads with MiXCR, giving one entry per CDR3 protein. The sample gives nearly 10,000 distinct CDR3 sequences, 35% to 40% of which show up once; over 10% is in the top ten. Note on this clonotype: Its antigen is currently unknown.

The treatment was: approximately nine-day PBMC culture with coronavirus spike peptide pools or control peptides (ViraFEST assay). An unexposed donor provided the CD4+ T cells, which were collected before the COVID-19 pandemic (2011-2018). V shed 4 bases and J shed 2 bases, with 9 bases lying between them. This CDR3 has 15 amino acids. Looked up from germline, CDR1 is SGHDN and CDR2 is FVKESK. This sequence joins TRBV14 and TRBJ2-6; no firm D call. Sequencing was performed on CD4+ T cells from blood, cultured in vitro. The TCR was taken from a human donor in good health. CDR3: CASSPPLAGANVLTF. CDR3 DNA: TGTGCCAGCAGCCCCCCCCTCGCTGGGGCCAACGTCCTGACTTTC.